This TCR beta chain derives from a study of OX40 agonist ivuxolimab in advanced cancers. At the level of the whole study: Ivuxolimab, which targeted the costimulatory receptor OX40 (CD134), was an agonistic, fully human IgG2 monoclonal antibody. In the dose-escalation cohort, 75% to 85% of patients were male, and the mean age was approximately 60 years with a range of about 20 to 80. Three dose-escalation patients achieved partial responses, one with hepatocellular carcinoma and two with cutaneous melanoma. The paper reports the monotherapy dose-escalation portion (N of about 52 patients) of the phase I ivuxolimab trial. Prior anti-PD-1, anti-PD-L1 or anti-CTLA-4 therapy was permitted, and checkpoint inhibitors had been received by 30% to 40% of dose-escalation patients. Peripheral TCRbeta sequencing aimed to test whether ivuxolimab altered TCR sequence diversity and caused clonal T-cell expansion. Intravenous ivuxolimab was administered to patients every 2 weeks at six dose levels: 0.01, 0.1, 0.3, 1.5, 3 and 10 mg/kg. Of the approximately 50 dose-escalation patients, hepatocellular carcinoma was present in 19, melanoma in around 15, renal cell carcinoma in 9 and head and neck cancer in 9.

Genomic DNA was extracted from sorted cells for sequencing of the TCRbeta CDR3 region. The immunoSEQ Assay was used for sequencing of TCRbeta CDR3 regions. Imported from immuneACCESS, the table was reduced by TCRdb to in-frame sequences with V and J called. These copies leave out some clones; in studies compared against another copy, an unresolved V gene accounts for under half, and the cause of the remainder is not known. A total of under 80,000 clones appear in this sample, 89% of them only once. The top ten constitute over 15% of the sample. The germline V gene gives CDR1 as SGHTA and CDR2 as FQGTGA. V gives up 2 bases and J gives up 2 bases, and the segment between their germline ends measures 6 bases. The CDR3 contains 13 residues, cysteine and phenylalanine counted. Just the 39-base CDR3 DNA is kept, in frame starting at base 1. Summary of the overall study and its limitations: In the 0.1-3.0 mg/kg groups, partial responders had among the lowest normalized peripheral clonal expansion, particularly in CD8+ T cells. After ivuxolimab, expanded clones were on average more numerous among CD8+ T cells than among CD4+ T cells. Low levels of normalized T-cell clonal expansion were also seen in some nonresponding patients. Which antigens the clonally expanded peripheral T cells were specific for was not determined. At doses of 0.1 to 3.0 mg/kg, clonal expansion of both CD4+ and CD8+ T cells in blood was seen between baseline and week 6.

Note on this clone: The antigen it binds to is not known. Nothing much larger sits one base from this clone, and base qualities are not available. Other nucleotide sequences from this sample produce the same CDR3.

Patients with autoimmune disease history or receiving systemic immunosuppression were excluded from the trial. Peripheral blood for TCR sequencing was collected from all dose cohorts at baseline, on cycle 4 day 1, and on cycle 7 day 1. Samples were obtained from an open-label, multicenter, first-in-human phase I dose-escalation trial of ivuxolimab. Adults with locally advanced or metastatic head and neck squamous cell, hepatocellular, melanoma or renal cell carcinoma were enrolled in the trial. CD4+ and CD8+ T cells were sorted separately from peripheral blood before TCR sequencing. The sequence links TRBV7-3 to TRBJ2-5; there is no confident call for the D gene. This clonotype was obtained from an adult with an advanced solid tumor such as melanoma, head and neck, liver or kidney cancer. The specimen comprised CD4+ or CD8+ T cells sorted from blood, sampled in a trial of the OX40 agonist ivuxolimab. The CDR3: CASSLGVQETQYF. The nucleotide sequence reads TGTGCCAGCAGCTTAGGCGTTCAAGAGACCCAGTACTTC. The CDR3 plus the reference TRBV7-3 and TRBJ2-5 genes for the other parts give the full variable domain: GAGVSQTPSNKVTEKGKYVELRCDPISGHTALYWYRQSLGQGPEFLIYFQGTGAADDSGLPNDRFFAVRPEGSVSTLKIQRTERGDSAVYLCASSLGVQETQYFGPGTRLLVL.